The clone carrying this T cell receptor (beta chain) was detected ten times or more. No antigen is known for it. Germline assignment: CDR1 SGHNT and CDR2 YYREEE (reference sequence). Trimming took 0 bases from V and 0 from J, leaving 9 bases between them. This CDR3 has 15 amino acids. The data are from a study of T cell repertoires in cytomegalovirus infection. TCRdb passed the reads through MiXCR, listing each CDR3 protein once. The sample lists about 110,000 distinct CDR3 sequences, 30% occurring once. This receptor was obtained from a human donor in good health (CMV status not recorded). Some clones in this sample may be carry-over from other donors' samples. This chain links TRBV5-4 with TRBJ1-2; no reliable D call. The sample was CD8+ T cells from cultured PBMCs, taken from culture after CMV antigen stimulation. In DNA form, the CDR3 reads TGTGCCAGCAGCTTGGGAGTTCCCTCTAACTATGGCTACACCTTC. Translating it yields CASSLGVPSNYGYTF.